The rows below give T cell receptor beta chains drawn from one sample of a study of spatial heterogeneity in lung cancer. Via MiXCR, TCRdb re-called the 5' RACE reads, giving one row per CDR3 protein. The repertoire consists of 40,000 to 55,000 distinct CDR3 sequences, with about 6.7% occurring once and the leading ten covering about 45%. The sample here was PBMCs, taken at surgery. The receptors were sampled from a female donor with early-stage non-small cell lung cancer. Each CDR3 is given with its conserved first and last residue. A D gene is named only where the DNA matches it firmly. Clone size appears in some rows only: once, few, many, or a class for an expanded clone.

many | TRBJ2-2 | 17 | TRBV3-1 | . | CASSQVAVRRNTGELFF | TGTGCCAGCAGCCAAGTTGCCGTCAGGAGGAACACCGGGGAGCTGTTTTTT
. | TRBJ2-7 | 13 | TRBV7-9 | . | CASSLGAVNEQYF | TGTGCCAGCAGCTTAGGGGCAGTGAACGAGCAGTACTTC
many | TRBJ2-3 | 15 | TRBV5-1 | . | CASSLGGTSTDTQYF | TGCGCCAGCAGCTTGGGTGGCACCAGCACAGATACGCAGTATTTT
few | TRBJ1-3 | 13 | TRBV7-2 | . | CASRKNSGNTIYF | TGTGCCAGCAGGAAGAACTCTGGAAACACCATATATTTT
many | TRBJ2-3 | 12 | TRBV10-3 | . | CAISPGTDTQYF | TGTGCCATCAGCCCTGGGACAGATACGCAGTATTTT
few | TRBJ2-7 | 16 | TRBV6-5 | TRBD1 | CASSSPGQGSSYEQYF | TGTGCCAGCAGTTCGCCGGGACAGGGAAGCTCCTACGAGCAGTACTTC
. | TRBJ1-4 | 17 | TRBV25-1 | TRBD1 | CAGRSRDSRATNEKLFF | TGTGCCGGGAGGAGCCGGGACAGCCGTGCAACTAATGAAAAACTGTTTTTT
many | TRBJ2-7 | 16 | TRBV6-1 | TRBD2 | CASSEGLAGNLFEQYF | TGTGCCAGCAGTGAAGGGCTAGCGGGGAACCTCTTCGAGCAGTACTTC
few | TRBJ2-5 | 14 | TRBV11-2 | TRBD1 | CASSFGTGQETQYF | TGTGCCAGCAGCTTTGGGACAGGGCAAGAGACCCAGTACTTC
. | TRBJ2-7 | 14 | TRBV27 | . | CASRDRQVAYEQYF | TGTGCCAGCAGGGATAGACAGGTTGCCTACGAGCAGTACTTC
many | TRBJ1-4 | 14 | TRBV5-1 | TRBD1 | CASGTGSTNEKLFF | TGCGCCAGCGGGACAGGGTCAACTAATGAAAAACTGTTTTTT
few | TRBJ2-1 | 12 | TRBV7-8 | . | CASSLDETGQFF | TGTGCCAGCAGCTTAGACGAGACAGGGCAGTTCTTC
few | TRBJ1-6 | 14 | TRBV2 | TRBD1 | CATTPWTGNSPLHF | TGTGCCACCACTCCCTGGACAGGGAATTCACCCCTCCACTTT
few | TRBJ1-1 | 14 | TRBV30 | . | CAWKSGTQNTEAFF | TGTGCCTGGAAGTCAGGGACGCAAAACACTGAAGCTTTCTTT
many | TRBJ1-4 | 17 | TRBV6-5 | . | CASSYTPPPGGAEKLFF | TGTGCCAGCAGTTACACTCCTCCTCCCGGGGGCGCGGAAAAACTGTTTTTT
many | TRBJ1-1 | 13 | TRBV3-1 | . | CASSPSGGTEAFF | TGTGCCAGCAGCCCCTCGGGGGGCACTGAAGCTTTCTTT
many | TRBJ2-1 | 13 | TRBV20-1 | TRBD2 | CSARSTSGEEQFF | TGCAGTGCTAGATCGACTAGCGGGGAGGAGCAGTTCTTC
. | TRBJ2-7 | 12 | TRBV20-1 | . | CSATGLVYEQYF | TGCAGTGCTACGGGGCTAGTCTACGAGCAGTACTTC
. | TRBJ1-2 | 15 | TRBV3-1 | TRBD1 | CASSQVVTGEDGYTF | TGTGCCAGCAGCCAAGTTGTTACAGGGGAGGATGGCTACACCTTC
many | TRBJ1-5 | 13 | TRBV29-1 | TRBD1 | CSVTGQGGQPQHF | TGCAGCGTTACGGGACAGGGGGGTCAGCCCCAGCATTTT
. | TRBJ2-3 | 14 | TRBV19 | . | CASTRAHLTDTQYF | TGTGCCAGTACCCGGGCCCACCTCACAGATACGCAGTATTTT
few | TRBJ1-6 | 14 | TRBV18 | TRBD1 | CASSPQQGNSPLHF | TGTGCCAGCTCACCACAACAGGGGAATTCACCCCTCCACTTT
. | TRBJ2-3 | 16 | TRBV3-1 | . | CASSQVTGSSTDTQYF | TGTGCCAGCAGCCAAGTAACAGGGTCGAGCACAGATACGCAGTATTTT
many | TRBJ1-1 | 13 | TRBV6-6 | . | CASRDRDPTEAFF | TGTGCCAGCAGAGACCGGGACCCCACTGAAGCTTTCTTT
many | TRBJ2-4 | 16 | TRBV5-6 | . | CASSFLPGTFGDIQYF | TGTGCCAGCAGCTTCCTCCCCGGGACCTTTGGGGACATTCAGTACTTC
many | TRBJ1-2 | 11 | TRBV12-3/TRBV12-4 | . | CASSYLYGYTF | TGTGCCAGCAGTTACCTCTATGGCTACACCTTC
few | TRBJ2-7 | 13 | TRBV27 | . | CASSHHDRYEQYF | TGTGCCAGCAGTCATCACGACCGATACGAGCAGTACTTC
. | TRBJ1-1 | 15 | TRBV11-3 | TRBD1 | CASSHRGQTNTEAFF | TGTGCCAGCAGCCACAGGGGTCAAACGAACACTGAAGCTTTCTTT
. | TRBJ2-1 | 11 | TRBV6-2/TRBV6-3 | . | CASSYRNEQFF | TGTGCCAGCAGTTACCGCAATGAGCAGTTCTTC
many | TRBJ1-1 | 17 | TRBV28 | TRBD1 | CASSLWGTGLMNTEAFF | TGTGCCAGCAGTTTATGGGGGACAGGGCTCATGAACACTGAAGCTTTCTTT
many | TRBJ2-7 | 15 | TRBV5-1 | . | CASSLAFQGGYEQYF | TGCGCCAGCAGCTTGGCCTTTCAGGGCGGATACGAGCAGTACTTC
few | TRBJ2-5 | 19 | TRBV3-1 | . | CASSPSHGVGSPVQETQYF | TGTGCCAGCAGCCCCTCCCATGGAGTCGGCAGCCCGGTTCAGGAGACCCAGTACTTC
many | TRBJ2-3 | 15 | TRBV7-8 | . | CASSSRQGYTDTQYF | TGTGCCAGCAGCTCCCGGCAGGGGTACACAGATACGCAGTATTTT
many | TRBJ1-1 | 13 | TRBV2 | TRBD1 | CASSGAGGPEAFF | TGTGCCAGCAGTGGAGCAGGGGGTCCTGAAGCTTTCTTT
few | TRBJ2-7 | 16 | TRBV24-1 | TRBD1 | CATSVTGTGVLYEQYF | TGTGCCACCAGTGTTACCGGGACAGGGGTCCTCTACGAGCAGTACTTC
. | TRBJ1-3 | 18 | TRBV4-2 | . | CASSQVWATSSSGNTIYF | TGTGCCAGCAGCCAAGTTTGGGCGACATCTAGCTCTGGAAACACCATATATTTT
few | TRBJ2-1 | 16 | TRBV20-1 | TRBD1 | CSARAATGGIYNEQFF | TGCAGTGCTAGGGCGGCGACAGGGGGAATTTACAATGAGCAGTTCTTC
few | TRBJ2-3 | 12 | TRBV27 | . | CASSLFPDTQYF | TGTGCCAGCAGTTTATTCCCCGATACGCAGTATTTT
many | TRBJ2-3 | 14 | TRBV7-6 | . | CASSLVGRTDTQYF | TGTGCCAGCAGCTTAGTGGGGAGAACAGATACGCAGTATTTT
. | TRBJ2-5 | 15 | TRBV6-5 | . | CASSYSRTSKETQYF | TGTGCCAGCAGTTACTCGCGGACGAGTAAAGAGACCCAGTACTTC
. | TRBJ2-3 | 14 | TRBV7-3 | TRBD2 | CASKSGLESSTQYF | TGTGCCAGCAAGTCGGGACTAGAATCGTCTACGCAGTATTTT
many | TRBJ2-6 | 18 | TRBV9 | TRBD1 | CASSVDQQGGSGANVLTF | TGTGCCAGCAGCGTTGACCAACAGGGGGGTTCTGGGGCCAACGTCCTGACTTTC
few | TRBJ1-1 | 13 | TRBV2 | . | CASSGPKNTEAFF | TGTGCCAGCAGCGGACCAAAGAACACTGAAGCTTTCTTT